Reported below is one TCR beta chain. What it binds is not known. In every patient, relapse followed autologous stem cell transplantation, while exposure to brentuximab vedotin differed. These data are taken from a study of PD-1 blockade in classical Hodgkin lymphoma. Clones were sequenced by immunoSEQ multiplex PCR, and TCRdb holds only the in-frame ones, with some missing. Counted here are 70,000 to 85,000 clones, about 92% occurring once; the ten biggest clones make up 6.5% to 8%. Whole-study findings and limits: Lower baseline TCR diversity marked trial partial responders and progressors. Exclusion applied to patients who initiated nivolumab less than 1 year following ASCT. Newly diagnosed patients reportedly had lower baseline TCR diversity than healthy donors. Nothing has yet pinned down what causes the repertoire differences, possibly disease activity or prior therapy.

This sequence was found in a human donor with classical Hodgkin lymphoma. This sample comprised peripheral blood mononuclear cells (PBMCs), obtained at baseline.

DNA for the CDR3: TGTGCCAGCTCACCACCCGGACCCTATCATTACGAGCAGTACTTC. Its translation: CASSPPGPYHYEQYF. The chain uses TRBV18 and TRBJ2-7; D unresolved. CDR3 length: 15 residues. Germline values: CDR1 KGHSH, CDR2 LQKENI. The germline V and J ends were trimmed by 0 bases and 4 bases, with 13 bases remaining between them.